This is a list of T cell receptor beta chains from one sample in a study of Ad26.COV2.S vaccination and SARS-CoV-2 variants. The protocol was immunoSEQ multiplex PCR, while the TCRdb copy is restricted to in-frame clones and leaves out a portion. The sample gives approximately 500,000 clones, around 90% of which show up once; 9.5% to 15% is in the top ten. The sequencing used peripheral blood, collected in a trial of Ad26.COV2.S vaccine versus placebo. Every receptor here comes from a person aged 18-65 years who received the Ad26.COV2.S COVID-19 vaccine or a placebo. CDR3s include the opening cysteine and the closing phenylalanine or tryptophan. The D gene is left open where the match is weak. Rows may omit the clone size; those that give it use once, few, many or a size class.

>TRBV4-2|few|TRBJ1-4|.
TGTGCCAGCACCTCCTTTGGGTTAAATGAAAAACTGTTTTTT
CASTSFGLNEKLFF
>TRBV7-9|few|TRBJ1-4|.
TGTGCCAGCAGCGAAATCCAACAGCGTGAAAAACTGTTTTTT
CASSEIQQREKLFF
>TRBV19|once|TRBJ2-7|TRBD2
TGTGCCAGTAGTATAGTCGGACTAGCGGGAGGGCCCGGCGGCTACGAGCAGTACTTC
CASSIVGLAGGPGGYEQYF
>TRBV6-5|once|TRBJ2-1|.
TGTGCCAGCAGTAAGACGGGCGAGCAGTTCTTC
CASSKTGEQFF
>TRBV27|once|TRBJ1-5|TRBD1
TGTGCCAGCAGTCAGGGGGCTCTTAGCAATCAACCCCAGCATTTT
CASSQGALSNQPQHF
>TRBV6-4|.|TRBJ2-2|TRBD2
TGTGCCACCCCTAGCGGGAGCGGGGGCACCGGGGAGCTGTTTTTT
CATPSGSGGTGELFF
>TRBV9|.|TRBJ2-5|.
TGTGCCAGCAGCGTAGTGGGGACGAGCAAAGAGACCCAGTACTTC
CASSVVGTSKETQYF
>TRBV5-4|.|TRBJ2-7|TRBD2
TGTGCCAGCAGCTTAACGGGAGGGCCCTCAGGGCAGTACTTC
CASSLTGGPSGQYF
>TRBV6-5|.|TRBJ1-2|.
TGTGCCAGCAGTTACTCGGGCCCTAACTATGGCTACACCTTC
CASSYSGPNYGYTF
>TRBV29-1|.|TRBJ2-1|.
TGCAGCGTTGTATACGGGAGCTCCTACAATGAGCAGTTCTTC
CSVVYGSSYNEQFF
>TRBV4-3|.|TRBJ1-2|.
TGCGCCAGCAGCCAAGGGCTGGAGTGGGCGCATGGCTACACCTTC
CASSQGLEWAHGYTF
>TRBV15|.|TRBJ2-3|.
TGTGCCACCAGCAGAGATAAGGGGGCGGGAGCACACACAGATACGCAGTATTTT
CATSRDKGAGAHTDTQYF
>TRBV4-3|.|TRBJ1-1|TRBD1
TGCGCCAGCAGCCAGGAGGGGGCTGTGAACACTGAAGCTTTCTTT
CASSQEGAVNTEAFF
>TRBV7-6|.|TRBJ1-4|.
TGTGCCAGCAGCTCCGGGGGGGCCCCAGCTAATGAAAAACTGTTTTTT
CASSSGGAPANEKLFF
>TRBV5-1|.|TRBJ2-7|TRBD1
TGCGCCAGCAGAGAGGGGGCCTCAGGCGAGCAGTACTTC
CASREGASGEQYF
>TRBV19|.|TRBJ2-7|TRBD1
TGTGCCAGTAGTCCGAGGGGGCGAGACGAGCAGTACTTC
CASSPRGRDEQYF
>TRBV6-5|many|TRBJ1-1|.
TGTGCCAGCAGTTCGGAATTGAACACTGAAGCTTTCTTT
CASSSELNTEAFF
>TRBV5-6|.|TRBJ1-2|.
TGTGCCAGCAGCCCGAATAACTATGGCTACACCTTC
CASSPNNYGYTF
>TRBV6-5|.|TRBJ2-7|.
TGTGCCAGCAGGGACTACTCCTACGAGCAGTACTTC
CASRDYSYEQYF
>TRBV19|.|TRBJ2-3|TRBD2
TGTGCCAGTAGTCCGACGGCACTAGCGGGAGTTATTGGCACAGATACGCAGTATTTT
CASSPTALAGVIGTDTQYF
>TRBV6-4|.|TRBJ1-3|.
TGTGCCAGCAGTGATCAACGAACAGGTTGGGGTGGAAACACCATATATTTT
CASSDQRTGWGGNTIYF
>TRBV2|.|TRBJ2-7|TRBD1
TGTGCCAGCAGGGATTCCGGGACAGAGAGTTGGGAGCAGTACTTC
CASRDSGTESWEQYF
>TRBV30|.|TRBJ1-4|.
TGTGCCTGGAGTGGAGGGATAAATGAAAAACTGTTTTTT
CAWSGGINEKLFF
>TRBV3-1/TRBV3-2|.|TRBJ1-6|.
TGTGCCAGCAGCCCCTTGGGGGCCACTTCACCCCTCCACTTT
CASSPLGATSPLHF
>TRBV6-1|once|TRBJ1-6|.
TGTGCCAGCAGAGGGGAGCCTGAATCTAATTCACCCCTCCACTTT
CASRGEPESNSPLHF
>TRBV5-1|many|TRBJ2-7|.
TGCGCCAGCAGCTTCAGGGTGGACGCGAGGGAGCAGTACTTC
CASSFRVDAREQYF
>TRBV18|.|TRBJ2-1|TRBD1
TGTGCCAGCTCACCATGGGACAGGGAGACTCGGCAGTTCTTC
CASSPWDRETRQFF
>TRBV9|.|TRBJ2-5|.
TGTGCCAGCAGCGTAGCGGGTAGCCGGGGGGAGACCCAGTACTTC
CASSVAGSRGETQYF
>TRBV7-2|once|TRBJ2-1|.
TGTGCCAGCAGCTTATTCCTAGCGCTGAGCTCCTACAATGAGCAGTTCTTC
CASSLFLALSSYNEQFF
>TRBV3-1/TRBV3-2|.|TRBJ2-3|TRBD2
TGTGCCAGCAGCCGCGGGAGCGCGGGAGGTACGCAGTATTTT
CASSRGSAGGTQYF